The 20 T cell receptor beta chains listed next were all sequenced from one sample in a study of beta chain features in type 1 diabetes. The entirety of the isolated RNA underwent reverse transcription, so expressed TCRB transcripts were sequenced. Measured with immunoSEQ multiplex PCR; TCRdb has only the in-frame clones, and not every one. This table has roughly 350,000 clones, about 10% appearing once. What was sequenced was naive CD4+ T cells from blood. The receptors were sampled from a woman aged 30 to 39 in good health.

This clone appeared a few times. The chain recombines TRBV19 with TRBJ1-1; 8 nucleotides agree with TRBD1. Losses at the gene ends were 6 bases for V and 4 bases for J; bases not matched to a gene: 13. Per the germline V gene, CDR1 is LNHDA and CDR2 is SQIVND (reference sequence). This CDR3 has 16 residues. The CDR3, as DNA: TGTGCCAGTAGCCTTAGTCAGGGGGCTCTTGGCACTGAAGCTTTCTTT. It encodes CASSLSQGALGTEAFF.

The chain employs TRBV28 and TRBJ2-7, with 13 nucleotides matching TRBD2. Per the germline V gene, CDR1 is MDHEN and CDR2 is SYDVKM. V dropped 6 bases and J dropped 3; count of bases not matched to a gene: 5. The CDR3 contains 15 residues. Written as DNA, the CDR3 is TGTGCCAGCAGATCCGGGACTAGCGGGAACTACGAGCAGTACTTC. Amino acids: CASRSGTSGNYEQYF. The whole variable domain, filled in from reference TRBV28 and TRBJ2-7, reads DVKVTQSSRYLVKRTGEKVFLECVQDMDHENMFWYRQDPGLGLRLIYFSYDVKMKEKGDIPEGYSVSREKKERFSLILESASTNQTSMYLCASRSGTSGNYEQYFGPGTRLTVT.

This clone was counted a few times. The rearrangement uses TRBV7-8 and TRBJ2-3; no reliable D call. The CDR3 sequence is 11 residues long. Trimming took off 5 bases at V and 7 bases at J, with 7 bases between the two ends. Germline lookup yields CDR1 SGHVS and CDR2 FQNEAQ. In DNA form, the CDR3 reads TGTGCCAGCAGCGCGTCGTATACGCAGTATTTT. Translation: CASSASYTQYF.

This clone was found a few times. The chain combines TRBV7-2 with TRBJ1-4; 8 bases agree with TRBD1. CDR3 length equals 14 residues. Germline V gene data show CDR1 as SGHTA and CDR2 as FQGNSA. V lost 2 bases and J lost 7; bases outside the gene matches: 3. CDR3: CASSLSGGGEKLFF. DNA of the CDR3: TGTGCCAGCAGCTTATCAGGGGGCGGTGAAAAACTGTTTTTT.

This clone was counted between two and nine times. The chain carries TRBV11-2 and TRBJ1-5; D is undetermined. CDR3 length: 16 amino acids. Trimming left V 1 base short and J 2 bases short, with 12 bases between. Germline CDR1 SGHAT, CDR2 FQNNGV. This chain's CDR3 is CASSLVSGVGNQPQHF. The CDR3 DNA reads TGTGCCAGCAGCTTAGTATCGGGAGTGGGCAATCAGCCCCAGCATTTT. Complete variable domain (other parts from reference TRBV11-2 and TRBJ1-5): EAGVAQSPRYKIIEKRQSVAFWCNPISGHATLYWYQQILGQGPKLLIQFQNNGVVDDSQLPKDRFSAERLKGVDSTLKIQPAKLEDSAVYLCASSLVSGVGNQPQHFGDGTRLSIL.

This rearrangement joins TRBV28 to TRBJ1-3, with TRBD1 matching over 8 bases. Germline V gives CDR1 MDHEN, CDR2 SYDVKM. This CDR3 spans 16 amino acids. J was trimmed by 0 bases and V by 6 bases; bases with no gene match: 7. The CDR3, as DNA: TGTGCCAGCAGGATGACAGGGGAGGGCTCTGGAAACACCATATATTTT. Translating gives CASRMTGEGSGNTIYF.

The chain employs TRBV30 and TRBJ2-3; tentatively, D is TRBD2 (6 bases). The CDR3 covers 14 residues. CDR1 and CDR2 from the germline V gene are GTSNPN and SVGIG (reference sequence). Trimming removed 2 bases from V and 6 bases from J, with 15 bases in between. CDR3 in DNA: TGTGCCTGGAGTCTGGGCGGGATCTCTGATACGCAGTATTTT. It translates to CAWSLGGISDTQYF.

This clone has just a few counts. The chain links TRBV6-6 to TRBJ2-7; 8 nucleotides match TRBD1. The CDR3 covers 14 residues. Germline V gene data show CDR1 as MNHNY and CDR2 as SVGAGI (reference sequence). Unmatched junction bases numbered 6, after V lost 6 bases and J lost 2 bases. CDR3 amino acids: CASREDRGTYEQYF. As DNA, the CDR3 is TGTGCCAGCAGAGAAGACAGGGGTACCTACGAGCAGTACTTC.

The table lists this clone with a few counts. The rearrangement links TRBV28 to TRBJ1-4, with D tentatively TRBD1 (6 bases). Trimming pared 8 bases from V and 5 bases from J, leaving 15 bases between. The CDR3 is made up of 14 amino acids. Germline assignment: CDR1 MDHEN and CDR2 SYDVKM. CDR3 protein: CASGPGAANEKLFF. The CDR3 DNA reads TGTGCCAGCGGACCAGGGGCCGCCAATGAAAAACTGTTTTTT.

In this sample, this clone turned up a few times. The chain recombines TRBV15 with TRBJ1-5; 12 nucleotides align to TRBD1. V lost 0 bases to trimming and J lost 6 bases; unmatched junction nucleotides: 9. This CDR3 has 18 amino acids. The germline CDR1 and CDR2 sequences are LNHNV and YYDKDF (reference sequence). The CDR3 protein is CATSRDPLGQGAVQPQHF. CDR3 coding DNA: TGTGCCACCAGCAGAGATCCGTTGGGACAGGGGGCTGTTCAGCCCCAGCATTTT.

This clone was detected only a few times. The J gene is TRBJ2-1, the V gene TRBV28; 16 bases map to TRBD2. Germline V gene data show CDR1 as MDHEN and CDR2 as SYDVKM. The CDR3 loop spans 15 amino acids. V was pared by 6 bases and J by 9 bases, with 5 bases of the junction left unmatched. The CDR3 spells CASRTGTSGRAEQFF. The CDR3 nucleotides are TGTGCCAGCAGAACCGGGACTAGCGGGAGGGCTGAGCAGTTCTTC.

This chain connects TRBV6-1 to TRBJ1-2, with D tentatively TRBD1 (6 bases). The CDR3 spans 15 residues. The ends were cut back, 1 base at V and 5 bases at J, with 14 bases in the middle. CDR1 and CDR2 (germline): MNHNS, SASEGT. The CDR3 region is CASSEGRQASYGYTF. CDR3 in DNA: TGTGCCAGCAGTGAAGGGCGACAGGCGAGTTATGGCTACACCTTC.

This clone was counted a few times. The chain combines TRBV7-2 with TRBJ1-1; 7 nucleotides line up with TRBD1. Germline assignment: CDR1 SGHTA and CDR2 FQGNSA. With 1 base clipped from V and 5 bases from J, the junction kept 7 bases outside the gene matches. The CDR3 sequence is 15 residues long. The CDR3 nucleotides are TGTGCCAGCAGCTTAGGGTCGGGCAGGGGGACTGAAGCTTTCTTT. Translated: CASSLGSGRGTEAFF.

This chain joins TRBV7-9 and TRBJ2-3; D is uncertain. CDR1 is SEHNR and CDR2 is FQNEAQ in the germline V gene (reference sequence). The CDR3 has 12 amino acids. The germline V and J ends were trimmed by 5 bases and 4 bases, with 7 bases remaining between them. The CDR3 coding sequence is TGTGCCAGCAGCCGTAGTGCAGATACGCAGTATTTT. This gives the protein CASSRSADTQYF.

In its sample, this clone was seen a few times. This chain links TRBV10-3 with TRBJ2-7; D uncertain. The ends were cut back, 0 bases at V and 7 bases at J, with 16 bases in the middle. The CDR3 extends over 15 amino acids. Germline V gene lookup returns CDR1 ENHRY and CDR2 SYGVKD. DNA for the CDR3: TGTGCCATCAGTGAGTCAGCGCGGCTCCCGGGTGAGCAGTACTTC. It codes for CAISESARLPGEQYF.

The CDR3 reads CASSVSPQGDQPQHF. The CDR3 nucleotides are TGTGCCAGCAGTGTTTCACCACAGGGGGATCAGCCCCAGCATTTT. V is TRBV28 and J is TRBJ1-5; 8 bases align to TRBD1. V lost 5 bases to trimming and J lost 5 bases; unmatched junction nucleotides: 8. Germline values: CDR1 MDHEN, CDR2 SYDVKM. This CDR3 comprises 15 residues.

The rearrangement joins TRBV25-1 to TRBJ1-2, with 7 bases identical to TRBD1. CDR1 and CDR2 from the germline V gene are MGHDK and SYGVNS. The CDR3 is 13 amino acids. The junction had 6 bases not matched to a gene; V was cut back by 3 bases and J by 8 bases. The CDR3 is CASSETGRRGYTF. CDR3 DNA sequence: TGTGCCAGCAGTGAGACAGGGCGTCGGGGCTACACCTTC.

CDR3 in DNA: TGTGCCTGGAGTGTACGTTCGGGCAGGGTGTACTTC. Translation gives CAWSVRSGRVYF. This chain joins TRBV30 and TRBJ2-7; D is possibly TRBD1 (5 bases). The ends were cut back, 0 bases at V and 12 bases at J, with 15 bases in the middle. The length of the CDR3 is 12 residues. Per the germline V gene, CDR1 is GTSNPN and CDR2 is SVGIG (reference sequence).

The chain couples TRBV7-2 to TRBJ2-7; TRBD2 matches 13 bases. This CDR3 is 16 amino acids long. After removal of 5 bases from V and 5 bases from J, the junction contained 9 bases not matched to a gene. CDR1 is SGHTA and CDR2 is FQGNSA in the germline V gene. The CDR3 DNA sequence: TGTGCCAGCAGCAGGACTAGCGGGAGCTCCGCGCACGAGCAGTACTTC. This translates into CASSRTSGSSAHEQYF.

V and J are TRBV29-1 and TRBJ1-1; 7 bases line up with TRBD1. The CDR3 runs to 14 residues. The V segment lost 3 bases and the J segment 3 bases; nucleotides outside the gene matches: 7. CDR1 and CDR2 (germline): SQVTM, ANQGSEA. CDR3 loop: CSVDQQGKDTEAFF. CDR3 bases: TGCAGCGTTGATCAACAGGGGAAGGACACTGAAGCTTTCTTT.